These T cell receptor beta chains were read from a single sample in a study of blood T cell repertoires in COVID-19. Data came from immunoSEQ multiplex PCR; TCRdb stores just in-frame clones and leaves some out. The data contain 300,000 to 400,000 clones, around nine tenths of them singletons. The sample was peripheral blood. The receptors shown here come from a woman between 65 and 79 years old with COVID-19, enrolled during active disease. Each CDR3 is given with its conserved first and last residue. D genes are given only for firm matches. Clone size, where shown, is once, few, many, or a class for clones that have expanded.

size: .
V: TRBV10-3
J: TRBJ2-3
D: TRBD2
CDR3: CAITGGGLDTQYF
DNA: TGTGCCATCACTGGCGGGGGGTTGGATACGCAGTATTTT

size: .
V: TRBV27
J: TRBJ2-1
D: TRBD1
CDR3: CASTGQGYNEQFF
DNA: TGTGCCAGCACGGGACAGGGGTACAATGAGCAGTTCTTC

size: .
V: TRBV6-5
J: TRBJ1-1
D: TRBD1
CDR3: CASSYTGDTEAFF
DNA: TGTGCCAGCAGTTACACAGGGGACACTGAAGCTTTCTTT

size: .
V: TRBV3-1/TRBV3-2
J: TRBJ2-1
D: TRBD2
CDR3: CASTPSGGAREQFF
DNA: TGTGCCAGCACCCCCAGCGGGGGGGCGCGGGAGCAGTTCTTC

size: few
V: TRBV27
J: TRBJ1-1
D: .
CDR3: CASSLNMFRVAFF
DNA: TGTGCCAGCAGTTTAAATATGTTTCGGGTAGCTTTCTTT

size: once
V: TRBV29-1
J: TRBJ1-1
D: TRBD1
CDR3: CSVWDRGTDEAFF
DNA: TGCAGCGTATGGGACAGGGGAACGGATGAAGCTTTCTTT

size: once
V: TRBV7-9
J: TRBJ2-7
D: TRBD1
CDR3: CASSLDYRGPYEQYF
DNA: TGTGCCAGCAGCTTAGACTACAGGGGGCCCTACGAGCAGTACTTC

size: .
V: TRBV6-2/TRBV6-3
J: TRBJ2-7
D: .
CDR3: CASSPQGTYEQYF
DNA: TGTGCCAGCAGCCCACAGGGAACCTACGAGCAGTACTTC

size: .
V: TRBV10-3
J: TRBJ2-5
D: TRBD2
CDR3: CAISVSGEETQYF
DNA: TGTGCCATCAGTGTTAGCGGGGAAGAGACCCAGTACTTC

size: .
V: TRBV7-2
J: TRBJ1-6
D: TRBD1
CDR3: CASSLRQGNSPLHF
DNA: TGTGCCAGCAGCTTGAGACAGGGGAACTCACCCCTCCACTTT

size: .
V: TRBV4-3
J: TRBJ1-2
D: TRBD1
CDR3: CASSQFLDDRERGYTF
DNA: TGCGCCAGCAGCCAATTTCTAGACGACAGGGAACGCGGCTACACCTTC

size: .
V: TRBV6-1
J: TRBJ2-7
D: TRBD2
CDR3: CASGGTSGGAGYEQYF
DNA: TGTGCCAGCGGTGGGACTAGCGGGGGGGCAGGTTACGAGCAGTACTTC

size: once
V: TRBV28
J: TRBJ1-1
D: TRBD1
CDR3: CASSLRTGGKTEAFF
DNA: TGTGCCAGCAGTTTACGGACAGGGGGAAAAACTGAAGCTTTCTTT

size: .
V: TRBV19
J: TRBJ2-7
D: .
CDR3: CASSIGQGGEQYF
DNA: TGTGCCAGTAGTATAGGGCAGGGAGGCGAGCAGTACTTC

size: .
V: TRBV6-5
J: TRBJ1-1
D: .
CDR3: CASSYSRGTEAFF
DNA: TGTGCCAGCAGTTACTCCCGGGGCACTGAAGCTTTCTTT

size: once
V: TRBV5-1
J: TRBJ1-1
D: .
CDR3: CASSLSGTEAFF
DNA: TGCGCCAGCAGCTTGTCGGGTACTGAAGCTTTCTTT

size: few
V: TRBV7-2
J: TRBJ2-1
D: .
CDR3: CASSLVGVGYNEQFF
DNA: TGTGCCAGCAGCTTAGTAGGGGTGGGGTACAATGAGCAGTTCTTC

size: few
V: TRBV5-1
J: TRBJ2-1
D: TRBD2
CDR3: CASSFASGGNNEQFF
DNA: TGCGCCAGCAGCTTTGCTAGCGGGGGGAACAATGAGCAGTTCTTC

size: .
V: TRBV6-6
J: TRBJ1-2
D: TRBD1
CDR3: CASKGQGFYGYTF
DNA: TGTGCCAGCAAGGGACAGGGGTTTTATGGCTACACCTTC

size: .
V: TRBV5-4
J: TRBJ1-2
D: TRBD1
CDR3: CASSFTGVAGYTF
DNA: TGTGCCAGCAGCTTTACAGGGGTAGCTGGCTACACCTTC